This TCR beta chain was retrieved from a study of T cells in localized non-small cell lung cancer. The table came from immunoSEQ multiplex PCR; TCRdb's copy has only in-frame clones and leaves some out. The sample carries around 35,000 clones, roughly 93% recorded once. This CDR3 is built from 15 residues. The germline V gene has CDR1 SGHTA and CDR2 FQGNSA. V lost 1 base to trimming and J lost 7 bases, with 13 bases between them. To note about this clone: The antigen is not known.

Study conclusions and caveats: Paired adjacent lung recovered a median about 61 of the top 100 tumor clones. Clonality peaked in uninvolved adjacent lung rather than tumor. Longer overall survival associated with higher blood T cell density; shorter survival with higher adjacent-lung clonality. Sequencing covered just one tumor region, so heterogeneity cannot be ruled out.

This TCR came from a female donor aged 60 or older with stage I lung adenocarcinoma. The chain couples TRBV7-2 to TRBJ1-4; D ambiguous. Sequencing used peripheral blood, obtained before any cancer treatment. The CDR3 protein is CASSLVRGRGEKLFF. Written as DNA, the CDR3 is TGTGCCAGCAGCTTAGTACGAGGGCGGGGTGAAAAACTGTTTTTT.